These 32 T cell receptor beta chains were sequenced from one sample in a study of beta chain features in type 1 diabetes. Study-wide results and caveats: Type 1 diabetes patients had TCRB CDR3s that were shorter (moderately but significantly so) in all four CD4+ subsets.

Expressed TCRB transcripts got sequenced, as all isolated RNA was reverse transcribed. The protocol was immunoSEQ multiplex PCR, while the TCRdb copy is restricted to in-frame clones and leaves out a portion. This repertoire shows 120,000 or so clones, roughly a sixth found once; its top ten account for 2.6%. No antigen has been assigned to these receptors. The sample comprised central memory CD4+ T cells from blood. These receptors originate from a man aged 18 to 30 with type 1 diabetes.

This clone was observed a handful of times. The chain couples TRBV4-1 to TRBJ2-3; no reliable D call. The CDR3 length is 14 residues. The germline V gene has CDR1 MGHRA and CDR2 YSYEKL. V was cut by 3 bases and J by 2 bases, with 9 bases left in between. CDR3 coding DNA: TGCGCCAGCAGCCAGGCAGAAGTCACAGATACGCAGTATTTT. Translating it yields CASSQAEVTDTQYF.

This sequence joins TRBV18 and TRBJ2-6; D uncertain. Trimming removed 6 bases at V and 0 bases at J, with 18 bases between. CDR3 length equals 18 residues. Germline V gene data show CDR1 as KGHSH and CDR2 as LQKENI. Here the CDR3 DNA reads TGTGCCAGCTCCAGAGGCAGTGAATATGGCTCTGGGGCCAACGTCCTGACTTTC. It encodes CASSRGSEYGSGANVLTF.

This clone was observed many times. The chain is built from TRBV5-1 and TRBJ1-4, with TRBD1 matching over 10 bases. Germline V gives CDR1 SGHRS, CDR2 YFSETQ. This CDR3 comprises 16 residues. Trimming removed 3 bases from V and 3 bases from J; junction bases left unmatched: 5. CDR3 nucleotide sequence: TGCGCCAGCAGCTCCCTCGGACAGGGGGCTAATGAAAAACTGTTTTTT. It specifies CASSSLGQGANEKLFF.

This clone was observed once. The chain carries TRBV7-2 and TRBJ2-3, with a possible D match to TRBD1 (5 bases). CDR1 is SGHTA and CDR2 is FQGNSA in the germline V gene. This CDR3 has 13 amino acids. V was pared by 1 base and J by 8 bases, with 10 bases between. In DNA form, the CDR3 reads TGTGCCAGCAGCTTAGGGGGCACCGGTACGCAGTATTTT. Translation: CASSLGGTGTQYF.

This clone has only a few counts. CDR3 residues: CASSPAGTSANEQFF. CDR3 DNA: TGTGCCAGCTCACCTGCCGGGACTAGCGCGAATGAGCAGTTCTTC. The gene calls are TRBV18 and TRBJ2-1, with 10 bases lining up with TRBD2. The germline gives CDR1 KGHSH, CDR2 LQKENI. With 3 bases clipped from V and 7 bases from J, the junction kept 6 bases outside the gene matches. The CDR3 covers 15 residues.

This clone was observed a few times. V is TRBV14 and J is TRBJ1-2; 8 positions match TRBD1. V was pared by 5 bases and J by 8 bases, with 7 bases of the junction left unmatched. The CDR3 consists of 13 residues. Germline V gene data show CDR1 as SGHDN and CDR2 as FVKESK. Written as DNA, the CDR3 is TGTGCCAGCAGCTCGGACAGGGCTTGGGGCTACACCTTC. Its translation: CASSSDRAWGYTF.

DNA for the CDR3: TGCAGCGTTGGTTCCAGGGGTTACACCGGGGAGCTGTTTTTT. Translating it yields CSVGSRGYTGELFF. V and J are TRBV29-1 and TRBJ2-2, with D perhaps matching TRBD1 (6 bases). Germline V gives CDR1 SQVTM, CDR2 ANQGSEA. Trimming removed 4 bases from V and 3 bases from J, with 12 bases in between. The CDR3 has 14 amino acids.

In its sample, this clone was seen many times. CDR3 nucleotide sequence: TGTGCCAGCAGCCAAAGAGGGGTTAGGTACTTC. Its protein product is CASSQRGVRYF. This chain uses TRBV6-5 with TRBJ2-7; possibly TRBD1 or TRBD2 for D (5 bases each). V was pared by 6 bases and J by 12 bases, with 15 bases between. The CDR3 contains 11 residues. The germline gives CDR1 MNHEY, CDR2 SVGAGI.

A few counts support this clone. The chain carries TRBV18 and TRBJ1-2, with D possibly TRBD1 on 5 matching bases. Trimming pared 4 bases from V and 6 bases from J, leaving 12 bases between. CDR3 length: 13 amino acids. Germline CDR1 reads KGHSH; CDR2 reads LQKENI. The CDR3 region is CASSLGRANGYTF. The CDR3 region has the DNA TGTGCCAGCTCACTGGGCAGGGCGAATGGCTACACCTTC.

This clone was detected only once. The rearrangement joins TRBV28 to TRBJ2-7; 10 nucleotides line up with TRBD1. Germline CDR1 reads MDHEN; CDR2 reads SYDVKM. Trimming took 2 bases from V and 5 from J; bases not matched to a gene: 6. This CDR3 has 15 amino acids. The CDR3 reads CASSLPLTGGNEQYF. The CDR3 DNA reads TGTGCCAGCAGTTTACCCCTGACAGGGGGCAACGAGCAGTACTTC.

The V gene is TRBV6-5, the J gene TRBJ2-5; perhaps TRBD2 as D (5 bases). The V gene's germline CDR1 is MNHEY and CDR2 SVGAGI. The CDR3 has 15 residues. Trimming removed 6 bases at V and 1 base at J, with 15 bases between. CDR3 DNA sequence: TGTGCCAGCAGCCGTCAGAGGGATGCCCAAGAGACCCAGTACTTC. This translates into CASSRQRDAQETQYF.

The chain is built from TRBV29-1 and TRBJ1-4, with D hard to call. Looked up from germline, CDR1 is SQVTM and CDR2 is ANQGSEA. This CDR3 spans 13 amino acids. Deletions cut 3 bases from V and 8 bases from J, with 13 bases between. As DNA, the CDR3 is TGCAGCGTTGAGCGACATCCGAGGGAAAAACTGTTTTTT. Encoded protein: CSVERHPREKLFF. Based on the CDR3 plus reference TRBV29-1 and TRBJ1-4, the full variable domain is SAVISQKPSRDICQRGTSLTIQCQVDSQVTMMFWYRQQPGQSLTLIATANQGSEATYESGFVIDKFPISRPNLTFSTLTVSNMSPEDSSIYLCSVERHPREKLFFGSGTQLSVL.

The CDR3 sequence is CAWGQGRGDTQYF. In DNA, the CDR3 is TGTGCCTGGGGACAGGGTCGTGGAGATACGCAGTATTTT. The chain joins TRBV30 to TRBJ2-3; 8 bases fit TRBD1. The CDR3 length is 13 residues. Looked up from germline, CDR1 is GTSNPN and CDR2 is SVGIG (reference sequence). J gave up 5 bases and V 5 bases, and 6 bases lay outside the gene matches.

This clone qualifies as medium-sized. The rearrangement links TRBV7-2 to TRBJ2-7; tentative D call: TRBD1 (5 bases). Germline CDR1 is SGHTA and CDR2 is FQGNSA. Trimming pared 1 base from V and 6 bases from J, leaving 13 bases between. This CDR3 region has 14 residues. In nucleotides, the CDR3 is TGTGCCAGCAGCTTAGGGGGCCAGATCGGCGAGCAGTACTTC. Amino acid sequence: CASSLGGQIGEQYF.

This clone came up a few times. The genes are TRBV20-1 and TRBJ1-2; D is uncertain. The CDR3 loop spans 11 amino acids. Per germline, CDR1 DFQATT and CDR2 SNEGSKA (reference sequence). This chain's CDR3 is CSMAGNYGYTF. The DNA for the CDR3 is TGCAGCATGGCGGGAAACTATGGCTACACCTTC.

The chain is built from TRBV19 and TRBJ2-7; 11 bases match TRBD2. The CDR3 extends over 15 amino acids. V shed 4 bases, J shed 2 bases, and the junction held 4 bases outside the gene matches. Germline V gives CDR1 LNHDA, CDR2 SQIVND (reference sequence). The CDR3 here is CASSKGTSGTYEQYF. The CDR3 coding sequence is TGTGCCAGTAGTAAGGGGACTAGCGGAACCTACGAGCAGTACTTC.

This clone has only a few counts. V and J are TRBV14 and TRBJ1-6, with 8 bases fitting TRBD1. This CDR3 has 14 amino acids. J lost 10 bases, V lost 4 bases, and 6 bases had no gene match. Germline V gene sequence: CDR1 SGHDN, CDR2 FVKESK. CDR3 bases: TGTGCCAGCAGCCTTACAGGGGGAGGGTCACCCCTCCACTTT. Translation: CASSLTGGGSPLHF.

The rearrangement links TRBV20-1 to TRBJ2-6; D gene ambiguous. CDR3 length: 10 amino acids. V lost 5 bases, J lost 5 bases, and 1 base lay in between. The germline gives CDR1 DFQATT, CDR2 SNEGSKA (reference sequence). The CDR3 sequence is CSAWANVLTF. The CDR3 DNA is TGCAGTGCTTGGGCCAACGTCCTGACTTTC.

This clone showed up many times. The V and J genes are TRBV6-6 and TRBJ1-5; possibly TRBD1 for D (5 bases). Trimming cost V 2 bases and J 2 bases, with 10 bases left between them. Germline V gene data show CDR1 as MNHNY and CDR2 as SVGAGI (reference sequence). This CDR3 contains 15 residues. Here the CDR3 reads CASSYDGGGNQPQHF. In DNA form, the CDR3 reads TGTGCCAGCAGTTACGATGGGGGGGGCAATCAGCCCCAGCATTTT.

The rearrangement links TRBV25-1 to TRBJ2-6; D not resolved. The length of the CDR3 is 13 residues. Germline V gene lookup returns CDR1 MGHDK and CDR2 SYGVNS. V shed 7 bases and J shed 4 bases, with 8 bases lying between them. CDR3 in DNA: TGTGCCAGCACGAAAGCCGGGGCCAACGTCCTGACTTTC. It encodes CASTKAGANVLTF.

In this sample, this clone turned up many times. This chain's CDR3 is CASSLETQYF. The CDR3 bases are TGTGCCAGCAGCTTAGAGACCCAGTACTTC. The J gene is TRBJ2-5, the V gene TRBV11-2; D is ambiguous. The ends were cut back, 0 bases at V and 7 bases at J, with 0 bases in the middle. Germline values: CDR1 SGHAT, CDR2 FQNNGV. The CDR3 contains 10 residues.

The chain is built from TRBV30 and TRBJ1-4; 7 bases match TRBD1. The germline gives CDR1 GTSNPN, CDR2 SVGIG (reference sequence). V dropped 3 bases and J dropped 7; count of bases not matched to a gene: 8. The CDR3 is 14 amino acids. This CDR3 reads CAWRPTGEFEKLFF. In DNA, the CDR3 is TGTGCCTGGAGACCAACAGGGGAGTTTGAAAAACTGTTTTTT.

This chain links TRBV9 with TRBJ2-5; 9 nucleotides align to TRBD1. This CDR3 has 15 amino acids. In germline, CDR1 is SGDLS, CDR2 YYNGEE. Unmatched junction bases numbered 6, after V lost 2 bases and J lost 4 bases. The CDR3 reads CASSVGQGTGETQYF. Here the CDR3 DNA reads TGTGCCAGCAGCGTCGGACAGGGGACGGGAGAGACCCAGTACTTC.

This clone occurred a few times. The rearrangement joins TRBV7-2 to TRBJ1-2; D perhaps matches TRBD1 (6 bases). Trimming took off 6 bases at V and 8 bases at J, with 13 bases between the two ends. The CDR3 has 12 residues. The germline CDR1 and CDR2 sequences are SGHTA and FQGNSA. The CDR3 DNA follows: TGTGCCAGCAGGATAACAGGGAACGGCTACACCTTC. Translating it yields CASRITGNGYTF.

Ten or more counts support this clone. The chain has TRBV29-1 and TRBJ2-1; D not certain. Per germline, CDR1 SQVTM and CDR2 ANQGSEA. Trimming removed 2 bases at V and 5 bases at J, with 7 bases between. This CDR3 spans 12 amino acids. The CDR3 region has the DNA TGCAGCGTTGAAAGAGACCACAATGAGCAGTTCTTC. It is translated as CSVERDHNEQFF.

The chain links TRBV28 to TRBJ2-5, with D possibly matching TRBD2 (7 bases). The length of the CDR3 is 14 residues. CDR1 is MDHEN, CDR2 SYDVKM, per germline. Trimming took 6 bases from V and 1 from J, leaving 12 bases between them. This CDR3 is CASRRGPSQETQYF. In DNA, the CDR3 is TGTGCCAGCAGGCGGGGGCCCTCCCAAGAGACCCAGTACTTC.

CDR3 residues: CASSSEGYNEQFF. As DNA, the CDR3 is TGTGCCAGCAGCTCGGAGGGCTACAATGAGCAGTTCTTC. The V and J genes are TRBV7-9 and TRBJ2-1; TRBD2 might be the D (6 bases). V gave up 4 bases and J gave up 3 bases, with 7 bases separating them. The germline gives CDR1 SEHNR, CDR2 FQNEAQ (reference sequence). The CDR3 is 13 amino acids.

V gene TRBV2 combines with J gene TRBJ2-1; D is unresolved. Germline V lookup: CDR1 SNHLY, CDR2 FYNNEI. Between the trimmed V and J ends, which lost 2 bases and 4 bases, there was a span of 12 bases. This CDR3 has 15 amino acids. CDR3 sequence: CASSEQELLYNEQFF. CDR3 nucleotide sequence: TGTGCCAGCAGTGAACAGGAGTTATTATACAATGAGCAGTTCTTC.

The V gene is TRBV9, the J gene TRBJ1-2; D gene unclear. CDR3 length equals 15 residues. Germline CDR1 and CDR2: SGDLS and YYNGEE. Trimming shortened V by 0 bases and J by 7 bases, and 16 bases separated the two germline ends. CDR3 region: CASSVELGGVSGYTF. Here the CDR3 DNA reads TGTGCCAGCAGCGTAGAGTTGGGCGGGGTGAGTGGCTACACCTTC.

This clone appeared a few times. A read error may account for a junction end that differs from germline. The rearrangement uses TRBV7-7 and TRBJ2-3; no firm D call. This CDR3 contains 13 residues. Germline CDR1 SSHAT, CDR2 FNYEAQ (reference sequence). CDR3 region: CASSLSQSDTQYF. DNA of the CDR3: TGTGCTAGCAGCTTATCGCAGTCAGATACGCAGTATTTT.

In this sample, this clone turned up a few times. This chain connects TRBV2 to TRBJ2-2; maybe TRBD1 (5 bases). The CDR3 extends over 14 amino acids. V lost 10 bases and J lost 5, with 17 bases in between. Germline-derived CDR1 and CDR2 are SNHLY and FYNNEI. The CDR3 DNA reads TGTGCCACCCAAGGCGAAAAGGGGACCGGGGAGCTGTTTTTT. Its protein is CATQGEKGTGELFF.

This chain joins TRBV23-1 and TRBJ2-1; D is perhaps TRBD2 (6 bases). TRBV23-1 is an open reading frame whose function is uncertain. The CDR3 loop spans 14 amino acids. The V end was cut by 4 bases, the J end by 5 bases, with 12 bases between. For the CDR3, the DNA is TGCGCCAGCAGTCGTTCCTCGGGGGACAATGAGCAGTTCTTC. Residues: CASSRSSGDNEQFF.